The present T cell receptor beta chain was sequenced within a study of T-cell memory formation after mild COVID-19. Germline V gene sequence: CDR1 DFQATT, CDR2 SNEGSKA (reference sequence). The CDR3 runs to 17 residues. J lost 3 bases, V lost 1 base, and 11 bases had no gene match. Employing constant-segment primers, 5'RACE generated TCR alpha and TCR beta cDNA libraries bearing sample barcodes and UMIs. TCRdb analysed the 5' RACE reads with MiXCR anew, one entry per CDR3 protein. Counted here are more than 75,000 distinct CDR3 sequences, roughly 14% occurring once; the ten biggest clones make up 30% to 35%.

The sequencing input was PBMCs or a T cell subset sorted from them (not recorded which). The V call is TRBV20-1, the J call TRBJ2-7; 11 nucleotides match TRBD2. The clonotype comes from an adult woman who had mild COVID-19 (a few samples of this study predate the infection). Cell type and time point are not known. The CDR3 protein is CSARAYGTSGLNYEQYF. The CDR3 nucleotides are TGCAGTGCTAGAGCCTACGGGACTAGCGGCCTCAACTACGAGCAGTACTTC.